The 6 T cell receptor beta chains reported below all come from one sample, sequenced in a study of T cell responses to AZD1222 COVID-19 vaccine (dated by TCRdb to 2020 to 2022). Libraries were constructed by the immunoSEQ multiplex PCR assay. The table was pulled from immuneACCESS by TCRdb, which kept in-frame rearrangements only. Such tables lose some clones; where checked, under half of the loss comes from unresolved V genes, and the rest has no known cause. Counted in this sample were approximately 130,000 clones; more than 80% of them appeared once. Of the sample, 5% to 6% falls within the top ten clones. The time point label on this specimen signifies: baseline before first vaccination. The sequences come from peripheral blood, collected on day 0 of AZD1222 vaccination. The origin of the receptors is an adult in good health.

The genes are TRBV5-1 and TRBJ1-2; D is uncertain. The CDR3 has 15 residues. Looked up from germline, CDR1 is SGHRS and CDR2 is YFSETQ. V was pared by 0 bases and J by 8 bases, with 17 bases between. This chain's CDR3 is CASSLEAAGGQGYTF. For the CDR3, the DNA is TGCGCCAGCAGCTTGGAGGCAGCGGGTGGGCAAGGCTACACCTTC.

The CDR3 DNA sequence: TGTGCCAGTAGAACCGGAACCGCCGATTATAGCAATCAGCCCCAGCATTTT. Protein product: CASRTGTADYSNQPQHF. The chain joins TRBV19 to TRBJ1-5; no firm D call. Per the germline V gene, CDR1 is LNHDA and CDR2 is SQIVND (reference sequence). V was clipped by 6 bases and J by 0 bases, with 18 bases between them. The CDR3 is 17 amino acids.

The chain has TRBV30 and TRBJ1-4; no firm D call. Germline assignment: CDR1 GTSNPN and CDR2 SVGIG (reference sequence). Trimming pared 0 bases from V and 11 bases from J, leaving 7 bases between. This CDR3 contains 11 residues. DNA for the CDR3: TGTGCCTGGAGTGTAGGGCTGAAACTGTTTTTT. It specifies CAWSVGLKLFF.

This clone has only one observation. This sequence joins TRBV3-1 (or the pseudogene TRBV3-2) and TRBJ2-2, with 11 bases fitting TRBD1. The CDR3 length is 17 residues. The germline V gene encodes CDR1 LGHDT and CDR2 YNNKEL (reference sequence). J was trimmed by 7 bases and V by 4 bases; bases with no gene match: 11. The CDR3, as DNA: TGTGCCAGCAGCCCTGGTAGGACAGGGGGCGCGGGCGGGGAGCTGTTTTTT. Amino acids: CASSPGRTGGAGGELFF.

The CDR3 protein is CASSLDGSTNEKLFF. The CDR3 DNA follows: TGCGCCAGCAGCTTGGACGGGTCAACTAATGAAAAACTGTTTTTT. J is TRBJ1-4 and V is TRBV5-1, with D unresolved. CDR1 and CDR2 (germline): SGHRS, YFSETQ. This CDR3 region has 15 residues. V lost 0 bases to trimming and J lost 0 bases, with 6 bases between them.

The genes are TRBV7-2 and TRBJ1-5; D gene uncertain. Trimming pared 1 base from V and 4 bases from J, leaving 5 bases between. The CDR3 runs to 13 residues. Germline CDR1 reads SGHTA; CDR2 reads FQGNSA. The chain's CDR3 is CASSLVVNQPQHF. The CDR3 nucleotides are TGTGCCAGCAGCTTAGTGGTGAATCAGCCCCAGCATTTT. Using reference TRBV7-2 and TRBJ1-5 for the parts outside the CDR3, the full variable domain is GAGVSQSPSNKVTEKGKDVELRCDPISGHTALYWYRQSLGQGLEFLIYFQGNSAPDKSGLPSDRFSAERTGGSVSTLTIQRTQQEDSAVYLCASSLVVNQPQHFGDGTRLSIL.